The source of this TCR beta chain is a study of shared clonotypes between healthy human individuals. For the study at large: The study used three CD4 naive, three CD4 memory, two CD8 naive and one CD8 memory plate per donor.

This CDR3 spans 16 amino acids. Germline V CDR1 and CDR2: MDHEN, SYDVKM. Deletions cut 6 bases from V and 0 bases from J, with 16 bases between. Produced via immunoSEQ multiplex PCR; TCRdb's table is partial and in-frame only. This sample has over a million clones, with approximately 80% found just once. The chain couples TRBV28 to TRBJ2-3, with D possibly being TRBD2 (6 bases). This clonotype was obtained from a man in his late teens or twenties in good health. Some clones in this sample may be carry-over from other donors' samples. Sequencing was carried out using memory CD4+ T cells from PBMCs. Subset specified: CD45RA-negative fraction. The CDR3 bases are TGTGCCAGCAGCGCCCCTAGCGTTGCTAGCACAGATACGCAGTATTTT. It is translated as CASSAPSVASTDTQYF.